Presented here are 16 T cell receptor beta chains from one specimen sequenced in a study of shared clonotypes between healthy human individuals. The method was immunoSEQ multiplex PCR; TCRdb's version includes in-frame clones alone and lacks a portion of them. The top ten hold roughly 0.13% of the sample, which has roughly 2.5 million clones, more than 80% seen once. The sample taken for sequencing was naive CD4+ T cells sorted from blood. As for subset: CD45RA+ positively selected. These receptors were obtained from a man younger than 30 in good health.

The chain combines TRBV6-6 with TRBJ2-3, with D tentatively TRBD1 (6 bases). Germline lookup yields CDR1 MNHNY and CDR2 SVGAGI (reference sequence). The CDR3 loop spans 14 amino acids. Deletions cut 6 bases from V and 3 bases from J, with 13 bases between. The CDR3 DNA reads as TGTGCCAGCAGAACACAGGGTGGGACAGATACGCAGTATTTT. It specifies CASRTQGGTDTQYF.

The J gene is TRBJ2-7, the V gene TRBV28; D uncertain. Trimming pared 8 bases from V and 2 bases from J, leaving 7 bases between. Germline V gene lookup returns CDR1 MDHEN and CDR2 SYDVKM. The CDR3 sequence is 11 residues long. The CDR3 protein is CASLGTYEQYF. DNA for the CDR3: TGTGCCAGCCTAGGGACCTACGAGCAGTACTTC.

This sequence joins TRBV5-1 and TRBJ2-1, with D perhaps matching TRBD2 (5 bases). There are 15 residues in the CDR3. The germline gives CDR1 SGHRS, CDR2 YFSETQ. Trimming shortened V by 0 bases and J by 3 bases, and 10 bases separated the two germline ends. CDR3 region: CASSLAIGVYNEQFF. The CDR3 DNA reads as TGCGCCAGCAGCTTGGCAATCGGGGTCTACAATGAGCAGTTCTTC.

Here the CDR3 DNA reads TGCAGCGTTGACGGGGCGCCAGGGGATGAAAAACTGTTTTTT. Residues: CSVDGAPGDEKLFF. This chain connects TRBV29-1 to TRBJ1-4; tentative D call: TRBD1 (6 bases). The CDR3 extends over 14 amino acids. V lost 3 bases to trimming and J lost 6 bases, with 14 bases between them. Germline-derived CDR1 and CDR2 are SQVTM and ANQGSEA.

The CDR3 sequence is CATDTGTGNTIYF. Written as DNA, the CDR3 is TGTGCCACTGACACAGGTACTGGAAACACCATATATTTT. The gene calls are TRBV19 and TRBJ1-3; D may be TRBD1 (5 bases). CDR3 length: 13 amino acids. The germline V gene encodes CDR1 LNHDA and CDR2 SQIVND (reference sequence). The germline V and J ends were trimmed by 10 bases and 2 bases, with 12 bases remaining between them. Filled out from reference TRBV19 and TRBJ1-3, the complete variable domain reads DGGITQSPKYLFRKEGQNVTLSCEQNLNHDAMYWYRQDPGQGLRLIYYSQIVNDFQKGDIAEGYSVSREKKESFPLTVTSAQKNPTAFYLCATDTGTGNTIYFGEGSWLTVV.

The gene calls are TRBV6-5 and TRBJ2-3; the D gene is possibly TRBD2 (6 bases). This CDR3 has 15 residues. Trimming cost V 8 bases and J 0 bases, with 15 bases left between them. The germline gives CDR1 MNHEY, CDR2 SVGAGI. The CDR3, as DNA: TGTGCCAGCGGGGACGGGGGTACTAGCACAGATACGCAGTATTTT. Protein: CASGDGGTSTDTQYF.

As for this clone: The same CDR3 can be traced to other DNA sequences in this sample. The rearrangement joins TRBV11-2 to TRBJ2-7; D is unresolved. The CDR3 is 13 residues long. Per the germline V gene, CDR1 is SGHAT and CDR2 is FQNNGV. V shed 1 base and J shed 7 bases, with 11 bases lying between them. The CDR3 bases are TGTGCCAGCAGCTTAGGAGGTGTGGGAGAGCAGTACTTC. This translates into CASSLGGVGEQYF.

The chain employs TRBV30 and TRBJ2-7, with D possibly being TRBD2 (6 bases). The CDR3 totals 13 residues. Germline CDR1 GTSNPN, CDR2 SVGIG (reference sequence). The V end lost 2 bases, the J end lost 6 bases, and 14 bases lay between the germline ends. In nucleotides, the CDR3 is TGTGCCTGGAGTAAGGTGACTAGTATCGAGCAGTACTTC. It yields the protein CAWSKVTSIEQYF.

V gene TRBV5-4 combines with J gene TRBJ1-2; 7 positions match TRBD1. The CDR3 loop spans 14 amino acids. With 0 bases clipped from V and 8 bases from J, the junction kept 7 bases outside the gene matches. Germline assignment: CDR1 SGHNT and CDR2 YYREEE (reference sequence). This chain's CDR3 is CASSLENRGGGYTF. CDR3 DNA: TGTGCCAGCAGCTTGGAGAACAGGGGTGGGGGCTACACCTTC.

The V call is TRBV2, the J call TRBJ2-1, with 9 bases aligning to TRBD2. CDR3 length equals 15 residues. Germline V gene sequence: CDR1 SNHLY, CDR2 FYNNEI. Trimming removed 8 bases from V and 8 bases from J; junction bases left unmatched: 13. CDR3 amino acids: CASCSSGLAFYEQFF. As DNA, the CDR3 is TGTGCCAGCTGTTCTTCGGGACTAGCTTTCTATGAGCAGTTCTTC.

V usage is TRBV7-6 and J usage is TRBJ2-7; 9 bases fit TRBD1. CDR1 is SGHVS and CDR2 is FNYEAQ in the germline V gene. This CDR3 spans 15 amino acids. Unmatched junction bases numbered 8, after V lost 5 bases and J lost 3 bases. The DNA of the CDR3 is TGTGCCAGCAGCCAGGGACAGGGAACGGTCTACGAGCAGTACTTC. It yields the protein CASSQGQGTVYEQYF.

This CDR3 reads CASTKDRTNTEAFF. The CDR3 DNA reads as TGTGCCAGCACTAAGGACCGGACCAACACTGAAGCTTTCTTT. V is TRBV6-5 and J is TRBJ1-1, with D hard to call. This CDR3 is 14 amino acids long. Per the germline V gene, CDR1 is MNHEY and CDR2 is SVGAGI. The V end lost 7 bases, the J end lost 2 bases, and 14 bases lay between the germline ends.

This chain uses TRBV6-1 with TRBJ2-7; 11 nucleotides align to TRBD2. Trimming cost V 3 bases and J 3 bases; bases outside gene matches: 16. CDR3 length: 19 residues. In germline, CDR1 is MNHNS, CDR2 SASEGT. The CDR3 DNA is TGTGCCAGCAGTGACGTAAACGGATATAGCGGGGGGGGAGACTACGAGCAGTACTTC. It encodes CASSDVNGYSGGGDYEQYF.

The rearrangement joins TRBV6-5 to TRBJ2-5; no reliable D call. Looked up from germline, CDR1 is MNHEY and CDR2 is SVGAGI. The CDR3 contains 15 residues. Trimming shortened V by 8 bases and J by 2 bases, and 18 bases separated the two germline ends. In nucleotides, the CDR3 is TGTGCCAGCCTTGTCGCGAGAAATTCACAAGAGACCCAGTACTTC. Its protein is CASLVARNSQETQYF.

V gene TRBV10-3 combines with J gene TRBJ1-6, with TRBD1 matching 10 bases. V shed 10 bases, J shed 7 bases, and the junction held 4 bases outside the gene matches. Germline CDR1 reads ENHRY; CDR2 reads SYGVKD. The CDR3 has 13 residues. As DNA, the CDR3 is TGTGCCAGTGGACAGGGGGGAAATTCACCCCTCCACTTT. It yields the protein CASGQGGNSPLHF.

This clone showed up just once. The gene calls are TRBV30 and TRBJ2-1, with 10 bases fitting TRBD2. V lost 3 bases, J lost 6 bases, and 8 bases stayed unmatched. This CDR3 spans 15 amino acids. The germline V gene encodes CDR1 GTSNPN and CDR2 SVGIG (reference sequence). CDR3 sequence (DNA): TGTGCCTGGAGCACATTTGGGACTAGCGCCAATGAGCAGTTCTTC. Translation gives CAWSTFGTSANEQFF. The complete variable domain, with remaining parts taken from reference TRBV30 and TRBJ2-1, reads SQTIHQWPATLVQPVGSPLSLECTVEGTSNPNLYWYRQAAGRGLQLLFYSVGIGQISSEVPQNLSASRPQDRQFILSSKKLLLSDSGFYLCAWSTFGTSANEQFFGPGTRLTVL.